This entry features one TCR beta chain sequence. Between the trimmed V and J ends, which lost 1 base and 0 bases, there was a span of 16 bases. CDR1 and CDR2 (germline): SNHLY, FYNNEI. The CDR3 loop spans 17 amino acids. This record belongs to a study of shared T cell receptors in the human thymus. Sequenced by immunoSEQ multiplex PCR; TCRdb stores in-frame clones only, minus some. The sample carries hundreds of thousands of clones, about 89% recorded once. A further study also used this sample, focusing on human thymus T cells. This second study says: Surgeons resected thymus tissue during corrective heart surgery. As related research reported, thymic repertoires overlapped highly among unrelated individuals.

The sample taken for sequencing was thymocytes. The gene calls are TRBV2 and TRBJ2-7, with D perhaps matching TRBD2 (7 bases). The sequence came from a boy in the first two years of life with a congenital heart defect. The CDR3 DNA sequence: TGTGCCAGCAGTGAAGGGGGGCTAGCGGAACTCTCCTACGAGCAGTACTTC. Amino acids: CASSEGGLAELSYEQYF.